The entry below gives a single T cell receptor (beta chain) sequence along with its context. This sample includes further DNA sequences coding for the same CDR3. The data stem from a study of shared clonotypes between healthy human individuals. The length of the CDR3 is 13 residues. Germline loops: CDR1 SGHRS, CDR2 YFSETQ. V lost 0 bases, J lost 3 bases, and 7 bases lay in between. The method was immunoSEQ multiplex PCR; TCRdb's version includes in-frame clones alone and lacks a portion of them. The sample consists of 2 million to 2.5 million clones, around 90% of them appearing once. The chain is built from TRBV5-1 and TRBJ2-7; D gene ambiguous. The sequence was collected from a man aged 18 to 35 in good health. Some clones in this sample may be carry-over from other donors' samples. The sample taken for sequencing was naive CD4+ T cells from PBMCs. Stated subset: CD45RA+ positively selected. CDR3 sequence (DNA): TGCGCCAGCAGCTTGGAAGGTGTCTACGAGCAGTACTTC. Amino acid sequence: CASSLEGVYEQYF.